This is a list of T cell receptor beta chains from one sample in a study of blood T cells in healthy people across ages. One entry per CDR3 protein results from TCRdb running MiXCR on the 5' RACE reads. The sample lists about 1.8 million distinct CDR3 sequences, roughly 50% occurring once. The sequenced sample consisted of blood. These receptors all stem from a middle-aged woman in good health. The CDR3 runs from the conserved cysteine through the conserved F or W. Each record gives: CDR3 protein, CDR3 DNA, J gene, clone size, D gene, V gene. D genes are given only for firm matches. Not all rows give a size; the values are once, few, many and, for expanded clones, a class.

CASSPRTQDEQYF	TGTGCCAGCAGTCCAAGGACCCAGGACGAGCAGTACTTC	TRBJ2-7	few	.	TRBV28
CSARAWDSNQPQHF	TGCAGTGCTAGAGCCTGGGATAGCAATCAGCCCCAGCATTTT	TRBJ1-5	.	.	TRBV20-1
CASSPTGLALLNEQFF	TGTGCCAGCTCACCAACGGGACTAGCGCTACTCAATGAGCAGTTCTTC	TRBJ2-1	.	TRBD2	TRBV18
CASSPARDGSEHF	TGCGCCAGCAGCCCCGCCCGGGACGGAAGCGAGCATTTT	TRBJ1-5	.	.	TRBV5-1
CASSPGIMVYGYTF	TGTGCCAGCAGTCCTGGGATCATGGTCTATGGCTACACCTTC	TRBJ1-2	.	.	TRBV27
CASSLGNLGLSQETQYF	TGCGCCAGCAGCTTGGGAAATCTAGGCCTAAGCCAAGAGACCCAGTACTTC	TRBJ2-5	.	.	TRBV5-1
CASSLVQQSTDTQYF	TGTGCCAGCAGCTTGGTACAGCAAAGCACAGATACGCAGTATTTT	TRBJ2-3	few	.	TRBV7-2
CASSSAAGDYGYTF	TGCGCCAGCAGTTCGGCGGCGGGAGACTACGGCTACACCTTC	TRBJ1-2	.	.	TRBV5-1
CASSAAARARGGLNEQFF	TGCGCCAGCTCAGCGGCAGCTCGGGCGCGGGGGGGCCTAAATGAGCAGTTCTTC	TRBJ2-1	few	TRBD2	TRBV5-1
CASSQEGAGGTYNEQFF	TGTGCCAGCAGCCAAGAGGGTGCGGGGGGGACCTACAATGAGCAGTTCTTC	TRBJ2-1	.	TRBD2	TRBV4-2
CASSLTAGTPTDGQYF	TGTGCCAGCAGCTTAACAGCGGGGACCCCCACGGATGGGCAGTACTTC	TRBJ2-5	.	TRBD2	TRBV7-2
CSVDAGRGGEQYF	TGCAGCGTTGACGCTGGTAGAGGGGGCGAGCAGTACTTC	TRBJ2-7	.	.	TRBV29-1
CASSPPSYQPQHF	TGTGCCAGCAGTCCCCCTAGTTACCAGCCCCAGCATTTT	TRBJ1-5	few	.	TRBV28
CASSPLGGTRNNEQFF	TGTGCCAGCAGCCCGCTCGGGGGGACTAGAAACAATGAGCAGTTCTTC	TRBJ2-1	.	TRBD2	TRBV9
CASSASVGSQETQYF	TGCGCCAGCAGCGCTAGCGTGGGGAGCCAAGAGACCCAGTACTTC	TRBJ2-5	.	.	TRBV4-3
CASSSLVMPDTQYF	TGTGCCAGCAGCTCTTTAGTCATGCCAGATACGCAGTATTTT	TRBJ2-3	few	.	TRBV7-2